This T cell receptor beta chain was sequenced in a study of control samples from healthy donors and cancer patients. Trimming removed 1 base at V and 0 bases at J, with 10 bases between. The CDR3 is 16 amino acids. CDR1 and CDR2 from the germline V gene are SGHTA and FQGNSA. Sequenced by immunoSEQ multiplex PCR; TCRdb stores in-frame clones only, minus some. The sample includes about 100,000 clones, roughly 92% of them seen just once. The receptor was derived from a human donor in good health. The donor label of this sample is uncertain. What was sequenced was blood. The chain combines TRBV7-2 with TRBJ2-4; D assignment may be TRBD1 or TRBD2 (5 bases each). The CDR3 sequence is CASSLGGTLAKNIQYF. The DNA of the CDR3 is TGTGCCAGCAGCTTAGGAGGGACCCTAGCCAAAAACATTCAGTACTTC.